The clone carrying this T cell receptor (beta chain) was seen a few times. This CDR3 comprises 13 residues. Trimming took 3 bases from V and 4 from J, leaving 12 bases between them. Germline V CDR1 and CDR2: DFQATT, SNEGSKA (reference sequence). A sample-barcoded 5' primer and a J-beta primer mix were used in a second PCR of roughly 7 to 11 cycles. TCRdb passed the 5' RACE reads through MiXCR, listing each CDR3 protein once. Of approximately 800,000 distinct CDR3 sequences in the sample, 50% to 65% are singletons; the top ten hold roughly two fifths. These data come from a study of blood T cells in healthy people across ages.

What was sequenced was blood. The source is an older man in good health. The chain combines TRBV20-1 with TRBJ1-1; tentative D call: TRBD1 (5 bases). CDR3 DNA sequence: TGCAGTGCTAGGGTAGGCCAGGGCACTGAAGCTTTCTTT. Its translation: CSARVGQGTEAFF.